This TCR beta chain originates from a study of OX40 agonist ivuxolimab in advanced cancers. Study findings and constraints: Patients who responded partially at 0.1-3.0 mg/kg showed clonal expansion ranking among the lowest. The study did not work out the antigen specificity of the expanded peripheral T cells. The study found that CD8+ T cells averaged more expanded clones than CD4+.

Measured with immunoSEQ multiplex PCR; TCRdb has only the in-frame clones, and not every one. The sample carries 16,000 or so clones, 75% to 90% recorded once. In germline, CDR1 is SEHNR, CDR2 FQNEAQ (reference sequence). J lost 7 bases, V lost 1 base, and 10 bases had no gene match. The CDR3 sequence is 16 residues long. As concerns this clone: The antigen remains unidentified.

The sequences come from CD4+ or CD8+ T cells sorted from blood, collected in a trial of the OX40 agonist ivuxolimab. The receptor was isolated from an adult with an advanced solid tumor such as melanoma, head and neck, liver or kidney cancer. The rearrangement joins TRBV7-9 to TRBJ2-7; 10 nucleotides match TRBD2. The CDR3 is CASSLESGAGGREQYF. The CDR3, as DNA: TGTGCCAGCAGCTTAGAATCCGGAGCGGGAGGGCGGGAGCAGTACTTC.